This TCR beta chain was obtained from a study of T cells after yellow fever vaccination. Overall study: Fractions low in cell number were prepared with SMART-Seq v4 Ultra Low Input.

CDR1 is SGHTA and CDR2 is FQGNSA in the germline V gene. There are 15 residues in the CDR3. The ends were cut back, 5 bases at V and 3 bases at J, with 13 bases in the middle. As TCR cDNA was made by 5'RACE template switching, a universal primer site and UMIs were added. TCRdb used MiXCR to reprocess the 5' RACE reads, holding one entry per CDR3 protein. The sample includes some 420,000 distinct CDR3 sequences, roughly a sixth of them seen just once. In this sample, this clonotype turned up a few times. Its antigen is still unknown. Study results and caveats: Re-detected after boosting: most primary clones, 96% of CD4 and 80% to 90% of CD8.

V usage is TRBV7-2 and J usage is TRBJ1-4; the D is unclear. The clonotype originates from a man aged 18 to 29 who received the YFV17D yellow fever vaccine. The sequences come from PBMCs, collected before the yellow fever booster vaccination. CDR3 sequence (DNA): TGTGCCAGCAGCCTAACAGCAATACCTAATGAAAAACTGTTTTTT. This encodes CASSLTAIPNEKLFF.